The 15 T cell receptor beta chains listed next were all sequenced from one sample in a study of T cell clones after liver transplantation. Some clones are missing from TCRdb's copy, which holds only in-frame ones; the method was immunoSEQ multiplex PCR. The data hold about 7,900 clones, with about four fifths observed a single time. The sample here was CD8+ T cells from blood, taken before liver transplant. Source of these receptors: a human donor who received a liver transplant.

The chain is built from TRBV14 and TRBJ2-1; 7 bases line up with TRBD2. V was pared by 4 bases and J by 2 bases, with 5 bases of the junction left unmatched. The CDR3 contains 15 residues. CDR1 is SGHDN, CDR2 FVKESK, per germline. The CDR3 nucleotides are TGTGCCAGCAGCCGACGGGGGGAAGCCTACAATGAGCAGTTCTTC. It yields the protein CASSRRGEAYNEQFF.

This chain connects TRBV19 to TRBJ2-7; 11 positions match TRBD1. This CDR3 is 13 amino acids long. Trimming cost V 5 bases and J 6 bases; bases outside gene matches: 3. The germline gives CDR1 LNHDA, CDR2 SQIVND (reference sequence). CDR3 loop: CASSFGTGGEQYF. The CDR3 DNA follows: TGTGCCAGTAGTTTCGGGACAGGGGGCGAGCAGTACTTC.

V and J are TRBV29-1 and TRBJ2-3; 8 bases map to TRBD2. Unmatched junction bases numbered 14, after V lost 7 bases and J lost 5 bases. The CDR3 consists of 15 residues. The germline CDR1 and CDR2 sequences are SQVTM and ANQGSEA. The CDR3 DNA reads as TGCAGCGCAGGACTGGTGAGCGGGAGAGGAGATACGCAGTATTTT. It yields the protein CSAGLVSGRGDTQYF.

The chain couples TRBV28 to TRBJ1-2; TRBD1 aligns across 10 bases. The CDR3 loop spans 14 amino acids. The germline CDR1 and CDR2 sequences are MDHEN and SYDVKM. The junction had 4 bases not matched to a gene; V was cut back by 1 base and J by 8 bases. CDR3 DNA sequence: TGTGCCAGCAGTTTATTGACAGGGGGCAAGGGCTACACCTTC. This translates into CASSLLTGGKGYTF.

This rearrangement joins TRBV25-1 to TRBJ2-7, with D possibly TRBD2 on 6 matching bases. In germline, CDR1 is MGHDK, CDR2 SYGVNS. Trimming shortened V by 8 bases and J by 7 bases, and 15 bases separated the two germline ends. The CDR3 runs to 12 residues. The CDR3 reads CASELLRGEQYF. The DNA for the CDR3 is TGTGCCAGCGAACTTTTACGGGGGGAGCAGTACTTC.

The rearrangement links TRBV4-1 to TRBJ1-5, with TRBD1 matching 8 bases. The germline V gene has CDR1 MGHRA and CDR2 YSYEKL. The CDR3 is 15 residues long. With 4 bases clipped from V and 1 base from J, the junction kept 3 bases outside the gene matches. CDR3 residues: CASSRTGLSNQPQHF. As DNA, the CDR3 is TGCGCCAGCAGCCGGACAGGGCTGAGCAATCAGCCCCAGCATTTT.

This clone turned up a few times. This chain joins TRBV7-8 and TRBJ2-7; D may be TRBD1 (5 bases). V gave up 2 bases and J gave up 5 bases, with 13 bases separating them. Germline CDR1 is SGHVS and CDR2 is FQNEAQ. The CDR3 is made up of 14 amino acids. In nucleotides, the CDR3 is TGTGCCAGCAGCTTACCTGAAGGACACCACGAGCAGTACTTC. This encodes CASSLPEGHHEQYF.

This chain uses TRBV27 with TRBJ1-4; TRBD1 might be the D (5 bases). The CDR3 sequence is 17 residues long. CDR1 is MNHEY, CDR2 SMNVEV, per germline (reference sequence). The V gene lost 5 bases and the J gene lost 8 bases, with 24 bases spanning the gap. The CDR3 sequence: CASSPNTLTALREKLFF. In DNA, the CDR3 is TGTGCCAGCAGTCCGAACACTCTGACAGCCCTCCGGGAAAAACTGTTTTTT.

The chain employs TRBV7-9 and TRBJ2-1; 9 bases fit TRBD2. Per germline, CDR1 SEHNR and CDR2 FQNEAQ (reference sequence). The CDR3 is made up of 15 amino acids. V shed 6 bases, J shed 5 bases, and the junction held 8 bases outside the gene matches. This chain's CDR3 is CASSSMSGGNNEQFF. The CDR3 coding sequence is TGTGCCAGCAGTTCCATGAGCGGGGGGAACAATGAGCAGTTCTTC.

This clone was observed a few times. The V call is TRBV11-2, the J call TRBJ1-1, with D perhaps matching TRBD1 (6 bases). V lost 5 bases to trimming and J lost 1 base, with 8 bases between them. Germline V gene lookup returns CDR1 SGHAT and CDR2 FQNNGV. The CDR3 has 13 residues. The CDR3 coding sequence is TGTGCCAGCAGCAGGACAGCGAACACTGAAGCTTTCTTT. It is translated as CASSRTANTEAFF.

The genes are TRBV2 and TRBJ1-4; 9 bases match TRBD1. V shed 5 bases and J 7 bases; nucleotides not matched to a gene: 5. Germline V gene sequence: CDR1 SNHLY, CDR2 FYNNEI. This CDR3 region has 14 residues. CDR3 sequence: CASSPGTGSEKLFF. The CDR3 DNA is TGTGCCAGCAGTCCCGGGACAGGGAGTGAAAAACTGTTTTTT.

This clone showed up just a few times. The rearrangement uses TRBV19 and TRBJ2-7; weak D call: TRBD1 (6 bases). The CDR3 spans 14 residues. Trimming shortened V by 3 bases and J by 2 bases, and 11 bases separated the two germline ends. Germline V gene data show CDR1 as LNHDA and CDR2 as SQIVND (reference sequence). In DNA, the CDR3 is TGTGCCAGTAGTATTGGCCGGACAGCCTACGAGCAGTACTTC. It translates to CASSIGRTAYEQYF.

Judged by abundance, this clone is medium-sized (0.01 to 0.1%). The gene calls are TRBV10-2 and TRBJ2-7; D unresolved. V was pared by 2 bases and J by 3 bases, with 8 bases between. The CDR3 runs 13 residues. Germline assignment: CDR1 WSHSY and CDR2 SAAADI. Written as DNA, the CDR3 is TGCGCCAGCAGTGAGATGAGGCGCTACGAGCAGTACTTC. Amino acid sequence: CASSEMRRYEQYF.

This clone came up a few times. This rearrangement joins TRBV6-6 to TRBJ2-2, with 10 bases lining up with TRBD2. V was clipped by 1 base and J by 7 bases; unmatched bases: 3. Germline V gives CDR1 MNHNY, CDR2 SVGAGI (reference sequence). The length of the CDR3 is 15 residues. The chain's CDR3 is CASSYLAGGYGELFF. The CDR3 DNA is TGTGCCAGCAGTTACTTAGCGGGGGGTTACGGGGAGCTGTTTTTT.

This sequence joins TRBV11-1 and TRBJ2-7, with D possibly TRBD1 on 6 matching bases. The V end lost 4 bases, the J end lost 3 bases, and 16 bases lay between the germline ends. The germline V gene has CDR1 SGHAT and CDR2 FQDESV (reference sequence). The CDR3 is 15 residues long. DNA for the CDR3: TGTGCCAGCAGCTCCGGACAGACCAGCTTCTACGAGCAGTACTTC. It translates to CASSSGQTSFYEQYF. Full variable domain (outside the CDR3, taken from reference TRBV11-1 and TRBJ2-7): EAEVAQSPRYKITEKSQAVAFWCDPISGHATLYWYRQILGQGPELLVQFQDESVVDDSQLPKDRFSAERLKGVDSTLKIQPAELGDSAMYLCASSSGQTSFYEQYFGPGTRLTVT.